This T cell receptor (beta chain) was identified in a study of blood T cells in healthy people across ages. Concerning this clonotype: No antigen is known for it.

A J-beta primer mix and a sample-barcoded 5' primer were used in a second PCR of roughly 6 to 11 cycles. MiXCR, applied by TCRdb to the 5' RACE reads, yields one record per CDR3 protein. The sample holds 1.5 million to 2 million distinct CDR3 sequences; almost 35% are singletons and the top ten take approximately 10%. CDR1 and CDR2 from the germline V gene are LNHNV and YYDKDF (reference sequence). The CDR3 is made up of 16 amino acids. V was shortened by 8 bases and J by 5 bases, with 24 bases between the two germline ends. Study observations and caveats: Long-lived and aged donors differed, with more naive CD4+ cells and higher diversity in the long-lived.

This TCR was recovered from a woman in her 30s in good health. The sequencing sample was made of blood. V is TRBV15 and J is TRBJ2-5, with a possible D match to TRBD1 (6 bases). The CDR3 protein is CATGFSDRPPIETQYF. In DNA, the CDR3 is TGTGCCACCGGGTTCAGCGACAGGCCGCCCATCGAGACCCAGTACTTC.